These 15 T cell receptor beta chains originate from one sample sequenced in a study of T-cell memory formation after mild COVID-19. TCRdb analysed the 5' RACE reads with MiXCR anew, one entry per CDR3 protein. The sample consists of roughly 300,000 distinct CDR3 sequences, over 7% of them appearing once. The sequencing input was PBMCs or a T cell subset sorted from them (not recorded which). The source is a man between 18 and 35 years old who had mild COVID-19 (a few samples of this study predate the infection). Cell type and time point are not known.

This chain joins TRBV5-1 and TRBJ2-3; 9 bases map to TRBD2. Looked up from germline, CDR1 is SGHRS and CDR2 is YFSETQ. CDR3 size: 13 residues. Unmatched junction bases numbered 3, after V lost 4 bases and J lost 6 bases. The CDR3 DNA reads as TGCGCCAGCAGCAGCGGGGGGATGGATACGCAGTATTTT. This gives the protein CASSSGGMDTQYF.

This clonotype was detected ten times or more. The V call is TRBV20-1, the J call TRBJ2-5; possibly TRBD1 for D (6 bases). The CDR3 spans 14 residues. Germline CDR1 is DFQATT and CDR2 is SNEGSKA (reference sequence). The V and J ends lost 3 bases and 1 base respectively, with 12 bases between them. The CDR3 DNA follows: TGCAGTGCTAGCCTGGGACAAATCCAAGAGACCCAGTACTTC. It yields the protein CSASLGQIQETQYF.

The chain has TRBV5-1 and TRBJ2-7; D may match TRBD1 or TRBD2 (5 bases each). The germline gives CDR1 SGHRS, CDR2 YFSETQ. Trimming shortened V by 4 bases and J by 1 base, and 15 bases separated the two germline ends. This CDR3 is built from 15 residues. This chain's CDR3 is CASSENPGRSYEQYV. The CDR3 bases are TGCGCCAGCAGCGAGAACCCGGGACGATCCTACGAGCAGTACGTC.

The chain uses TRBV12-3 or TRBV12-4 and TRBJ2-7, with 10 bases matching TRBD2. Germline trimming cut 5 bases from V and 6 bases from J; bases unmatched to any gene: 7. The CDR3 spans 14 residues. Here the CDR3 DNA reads TGTGCCAGCAGTACCGGACTAGCGGATGCCGAGCAGTACGTC. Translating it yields CASSTGLADAEQYV.

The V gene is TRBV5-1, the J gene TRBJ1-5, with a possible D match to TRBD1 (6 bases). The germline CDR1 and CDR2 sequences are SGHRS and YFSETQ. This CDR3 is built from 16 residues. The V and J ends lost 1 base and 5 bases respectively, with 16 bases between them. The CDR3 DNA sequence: TGCGCCAGCAGCTTGACGGACAGCAGTATCGATCAGCCCCAGCATTTT. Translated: CASSLTDSSIDQPQHF.

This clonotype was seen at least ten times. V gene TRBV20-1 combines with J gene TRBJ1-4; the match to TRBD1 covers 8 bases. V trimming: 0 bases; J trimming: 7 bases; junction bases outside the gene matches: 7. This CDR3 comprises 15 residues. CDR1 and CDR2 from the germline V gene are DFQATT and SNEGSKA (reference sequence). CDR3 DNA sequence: TGCAGTGCTAGAGATCCCAAGCAGGGGGCTGAAAAACTGTTTTTT. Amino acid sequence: CSARDPKQGAEKLFF.

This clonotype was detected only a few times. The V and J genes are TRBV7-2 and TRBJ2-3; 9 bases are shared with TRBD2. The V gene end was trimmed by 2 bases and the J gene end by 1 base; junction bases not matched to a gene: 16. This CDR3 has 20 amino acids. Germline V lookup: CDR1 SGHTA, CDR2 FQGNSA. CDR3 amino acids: CASSLLRLAGSRRGTDTQYF. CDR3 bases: TGTGCCAGCAGCTTACTCAGGCTAGCGGGGTCACGGCGGGGCACAGATACGCAGTATTTT.

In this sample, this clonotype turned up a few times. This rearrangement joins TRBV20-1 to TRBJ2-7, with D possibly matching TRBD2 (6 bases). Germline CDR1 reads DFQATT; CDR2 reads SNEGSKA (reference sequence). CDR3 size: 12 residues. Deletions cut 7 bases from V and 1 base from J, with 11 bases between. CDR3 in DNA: TGCAGTGTTGAGGGAGGTTCCTACGAGCAGTACTTC. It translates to CSVEGGSYEQYF.

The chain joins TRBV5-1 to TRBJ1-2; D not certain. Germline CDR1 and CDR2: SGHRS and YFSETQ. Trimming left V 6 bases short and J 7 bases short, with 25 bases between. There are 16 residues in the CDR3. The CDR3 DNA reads TGCGCCAGCACCCCGGAGGGCCCTACCGGCGGGAGTGGCTACACCTTC. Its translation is CASTPEGPTGGSGYTF. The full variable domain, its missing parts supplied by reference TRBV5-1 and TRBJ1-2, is KAGVTQTPRYLIKTRGQQVTLSCSPISGHRSVSWYQQTPGQGLQFLFEYFSETQRNKGNFPGRFSGRQFSNSRSEMNVSTLELGDSALYLCASTPEGPTGGSGYTFGSGTRLTVV.

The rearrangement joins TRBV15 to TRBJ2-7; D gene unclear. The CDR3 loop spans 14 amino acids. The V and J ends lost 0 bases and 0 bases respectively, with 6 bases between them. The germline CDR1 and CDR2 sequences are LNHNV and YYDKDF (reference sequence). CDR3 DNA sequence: TGTGCCACCAGCAGAGATAAGGGCTCCTACGAGCAGTACGTC. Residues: CATSRDKGSYEQYV.

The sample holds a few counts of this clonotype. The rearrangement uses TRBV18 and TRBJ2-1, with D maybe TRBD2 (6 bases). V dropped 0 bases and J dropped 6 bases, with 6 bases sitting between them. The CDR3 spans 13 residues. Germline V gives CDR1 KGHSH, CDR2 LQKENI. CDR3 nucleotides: TGTGCCAGCTCACCACCGGGGGGCAATGAGCAGTTCTTC. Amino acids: CASSPPGGNEQFF.

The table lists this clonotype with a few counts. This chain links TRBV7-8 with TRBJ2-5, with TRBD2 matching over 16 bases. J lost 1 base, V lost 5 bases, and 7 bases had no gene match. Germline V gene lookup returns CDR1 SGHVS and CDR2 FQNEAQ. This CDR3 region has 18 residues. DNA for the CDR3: TGTGCCAGCAGCCCCGGGACTAGCGGGGGGGCCATCCAAGAGACCCAGTACTTC. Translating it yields CASSPGTSGGAIQETQYF.

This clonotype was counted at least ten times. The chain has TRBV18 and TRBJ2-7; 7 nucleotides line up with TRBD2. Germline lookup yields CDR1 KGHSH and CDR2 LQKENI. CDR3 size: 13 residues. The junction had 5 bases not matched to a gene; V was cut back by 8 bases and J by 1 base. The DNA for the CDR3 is TGTGCCAGCAGCCCCGGGGGGTCCTACGAGCAGTACTTC. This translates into CASSPGGSYEQYF.

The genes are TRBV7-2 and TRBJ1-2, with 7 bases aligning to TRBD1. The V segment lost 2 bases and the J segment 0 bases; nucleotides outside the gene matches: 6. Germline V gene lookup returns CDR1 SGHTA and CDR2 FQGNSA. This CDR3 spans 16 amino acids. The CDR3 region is CASSLPRTGPNYGYTF. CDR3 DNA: TGTGCCAGCAGCTTACCTCGGACAGGACCTAACTATGGCTACACCTTC. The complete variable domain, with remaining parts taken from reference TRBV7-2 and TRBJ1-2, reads GAGVSQSPSNKVTEKGKDVELRCDPISGHTALYWYRQSLGQGLEFLIYFQGNSAPDKSGLPSDRFSAERTGGSVSTLTIQRTQQEDSAVYLCASSLPRTGPNYGYTFGSGTRLTVV.

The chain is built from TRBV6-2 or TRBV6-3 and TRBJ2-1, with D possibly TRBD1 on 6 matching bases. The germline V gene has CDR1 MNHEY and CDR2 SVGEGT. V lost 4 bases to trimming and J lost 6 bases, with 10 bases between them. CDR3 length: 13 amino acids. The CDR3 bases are TGTGCCAGCAGTTCCATGACAGGCAATGAGCAGTTCTTC. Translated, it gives CASSSMTGNEQFF.